These 22 T cell receptor beta chains originate from one sample sequenced in a study of beta chain features in type 1 diabetes. Their target antigens are unknown. Study-level points and caveats: Shortening that was moderate but significant affected the TCRB CDR3s of Type 1 diabetes patients in all four CD4+ subsets.

The entirety of the isolated RNA underwent reverse transcription, so expressed TCRB transcripts were sequenced. Profiling relied on immunoSEQ multiplex PCR, and the TCRdb table lists in-frame clones only, not all of them. The data hold around 160,000 clones, with roughly 59% observed a single time. Sequenced material: naive CD4+ T cells from blood. Every receptor here comes from a man in his thirties or forties with type 1 diabetes.

The chain carries TRBV30 and TRBJ2-5; D perhaps matches TRBD1 (6 bases). With 2 bases removed from V and 2 bases from J, the gap between germline ends came to 15 bases. In germline, CDR1 is GTSNPN, CDR2 SVGIG (reference sequence). The CDR3 consists of 15 residues. Here the CDR3 reads CAWSFGDIRQETQYF. In DNA, the CDR3 is TGTGCCTGGAGTTTCGGGGACATTCGGCAAGAGACCCAGTACTTC. Full variable domain (rest looked up from reference TRBV30 and TRBJ2-5): SQTIHQWPATLVQPVGSPLSLECTVEGTSNPNLYWYRQAAGRGLQLLFYSVGIGQISSEVPQNLSASRPQDRQFILSSKKLLLSDSGFYLCAWSFGDIRQETQYFGPGTRLLVL.

This clone showed up just a few times. V usage is TRBV14 and J usage is TRBJ1-6; D gene uncertain. CDR3 size: 17 residues. V lost 4 bases and J 0 bases, leaving 13 bases between the germline ends. The V gene's germline CDR1 is SGHDN and CDR2 FVKESK. The CDR3 DNA follows: TGTGCCAGCAGCCCGATAGAGGGAAACTCCTATAATTCACCCCTCCACTTT. This gives the protein CASSPIEGNSYNSPLHF.

This chain connects TRBV10-3 to TRBJ2-2; D remains unclear. There are 13 residues in the CDR3. CDR1 and CDR2 from the germline V gene are ENHRY and SYGVKD. With 0 bases removed from V and 5 bases from J, the gap between germline ends came to 4 bases. CDR3 loop: CAISESGTGELFF. CDR3 bases: TGTGCCATCAGTGAGTCGGGAACCGGGGAGCTGTTTTTT.

The J gene is TRBJ2-7, the V gene TRBV18; D ambiguous. This CDR3 contains 16 residues. Germline values: CDR1 KGHSH, CDR2 LQKENI. The V end lost 1 base, the J end lost 0 bases, and 13 bases lay between the germline ends. The CDR3 DNA follows: TGTGCCAGCTCACCACGTGGGAACAGCATCTCCTACGAGCAGTACTTC. Protein sequence: CASSPRGNSISYEQYF.

This clone occurred a few times. The rearrangement links TRBV9 to TRBJ2-3, with TRBD2 matching over 10 bases. The V and J ends lost 0 bases and 5 bases, in that order; junction bases with no gene match: 6. Germline values: CDR1 SGDLS, CDR2 YYNGEE. The CDR3 totals 16 residues. This CDR3 reads CASSVELAGAEDTQYF. Written as DNA, the CDR3 is TGTGCCAGCAGCGTAGAGCTAGCGGGGGCGGAAGATACGCAGTATTTT.

The chain carries TRBV4-1 and TRBJ1-2; D not resolved. Looked up from germline, CDR1 is MGHRA and CDR2 is YSYEKL. V was pared by 0 bases and J by 7 bases, with 15 bases between. The CDR3 consists of 15 residues. The CDR3 loop is CASSQDGGRAAGYTF. CDR3 in DNA: TGCGCCAGCAGCCAAGATGGAGGCCGAGCTGCTGGCTACACCTTC.

The chain joins TRBV4-3 to TRBJ2-3; D might be TRBD1 or TRBD2, each matching 5 bases. Germline V CDR1 and CDR2: LGHNA, YSLEER. The CDR3 is made up of 13 amino acids. The V and J ends lost 6 bases and 2 bases respectively, with 9 bases between them. CDR3 nucleotides: TGCGCCAGCAGTCCCGGGGCCACAGATACGCAGTATTTT. Translating it yields CASSPGATDTQYF.

A single count supports this clone. This chain uses TRBV7-9 with TRBJ2-3, with unresolved D. The CDR3 is made up of 14 amino acids. Trimming took 1 base from V and 4 from J, leaving 9 bases between them. Germline loops: CDR1 SEHNR, CDR2 FQNEAQ (reference sequence). The CDR3 loop reads CASSLVRSADTQYF. CDR3 in DNA: TGTGCCAGCAGCTTAGTTAGGAGCGCAGATACGCAGTATTTT. Looking up the rest from reference TRBV7-9 and TRBJ2-3 gives the full variable domain: DTGVSQNPRHKITKRGQNVTFRCDPISEHNRLYWYRQTLGQGPEFLTYFQNEAQLEKSRLLSDRFSAERPKGSFSTLEIQRTEQGDSAMYLCASSLVRSADTQYFGPGTRLTVL.

V and J are TRBV4-1 and TRBJ2-3; 8 bases are shared with TRBD1. CDR3 length: 17 residues. With 3 bases clipped from V and 0 bases from J, the junction kept 8 bases outside the gene matches. Germline loops: CDR1 MGHRA, CDR2 YSYEKL. DNA for the CDR3: TGCGCCAGCAGCCATGACAGGGGTATATGGAGCACAGATACGCAGTATTTT. Amino acid sequence: CASSHDRGIWSTDTQYF.

The chain links TRBV7-2 to TRBJ2-7; D perhaps matches TRBD1 (6 bases). CDR1 is SGHTA and CDR2 is FQGNSA in the germline V gene. The CDR3 totals 13 residues. V lost 10 bases and J 0 bases, leaving 13 bases between the germline ends. Written as DNA, the CDR3 is TGTGCCACCTCGACAGGACTCTCCTACGAGCAGTACTTC. Amino acid sequence: CATSTGLSYEQYF.

This clone was recorded a few times. The chain has TRBV9 and TRBJ2-1; no firm D call. The CDR3 totals 14 residues. Deletions cut 0 bases from V and 2 bases from J, with 6 bases between. Germline V CDR1 and CDR2: SGDLS, YYNGEE. The CDR3 loop is CASSVVTAYNEQFF. In DNA, the CDR3 is TGTGCCAGCAGCGTAGTGACGGCCTACAATGAGCAGTTCTTC.

This clone has a handful of counts. This chain uses TRBV7-2 with TRBJ1-6; D is uncertain. The CDR3 sequence is 11 residues long. V was pared by 8 bases and J by 9 bases, with 8 bases between. The germline CDR1 and CDR2 sequences are SGHTA and FQGNSA. Here the CDR3 reads CASSGGSPLHF. CDR3 coding DNA: TGTGCCAGCTCCGGAGGTTCACCCCTCCACTTT. Based on the CDR3 plus reference TRBV7-2 and TRBJ1-6, the full variable domain is GAGVSQSPSNKVTEKGKDVELRCDPISGHTALYWYRQSLGQGLEFLIYFQGNSAPDKSGLPSDRFSAERTGGSVSTLTIQRTQQEDSAVYLCASSGGSPLHFGNGTRLTVT.

The chain joins TRBV25-1 to TRBJ2-3; weak D call: TRBD1 (5 bases). This CDR3 is 12 amino acids long. The germline gives CDR1 MGHDK, CDR2 SYGVNS. Trimming took 6 bases from V and 3 from J, leaving 7 bases between them. The chain's CDR3 is CASSRDTDTQYF. Written as DNA, the CDR3 is TGTGCCAGCAGCAGGGATACAGATACGCAGTATTTT. The full variable domain, its missing parts supplied by reference TRBV25-1 and TRBJ2-3, is EADIYQTPRYLVIGTGKKITLECSQTMGHDKMYWYQQDPGMELHLIHYSYGVNSTEKGDLSSESTVSRIRTEHFPLTLESARPSHTSQYLCASSRDTDTQYFGPGTRLTVL.

The V call is TRBV21-1, the J call TRBJ2-5. TRBV21-1 is listed as a pseudogene. The CDR3 totals 10 residues. Here the CDR3 reads CASRRETQYF. For the CDR3, the DNA is TGTGCCAGCAGACGAGAGACCCAGTACTTC.

This clone was observed a few times. The chain has TRBV11-2 and TRBJ2-3; tentative D call: TRBD1 (5 bases). Between the trimmed V and J ends, which lost 1 base and 0 bases, there was a span of 11 bases. This CDR3 has 16 residues. Germline CDR1 and CDR2: SGHAT and FQNNGV. Here the CDR3 reads CASSLAGQGSTDTQYF. CDR3 in DNA: TGTGCCAGCAGCTTAGCCGGCCAGGGCAGCACAGATACGCAGTATTTT.

V usage is TRBV25-1 and J usage is TRBJ2-3; TRBD1 might be the D (5 bases). From germline, CDR1 is MGHDK and CDR2 SYGVNS. V lost 6 bases and J lost 6, with 13 bases in between. This CDR3 is built from 13 residues. CDR3 bases: TGTGCCAGCAGGCCTCAGGGATACGATACGCAGTATTTT. This encodes CASRPQGYDTQYF.

The chain recombines TRBV30 with TRBJ1-2; D gene uncertain. The V end was cut by 5 bases, the J end by 4 bases, with 11 bases between. This CDR3 has 12 amino acids. Germline lookup yields CDR1 GTSNPN and CDR2 SVGIG (reference sequence). The CDR3 nucleotides read TGTGCCTGGCAACCGGGAAGCTATGGCTACACCTTC. The encoded protein is CAWQPGSYGYTF.

V gene TRBV7-9 combines with J gene TRBJ1-2; 11 nucleotides agree with TRBD1. V dropped 5 bases and J dropped 4; count of bases not matched to a gene: 6. The CDR3 is 15 residues long. Germline values: CDR1 SEHNR, CDR2 FQNEAQ (reference sequence). This CDR3 is CASSPSGTGGYGYTF. In DNA, the CDR3 is TGTGCCAGCAGCCCCTCCGGGACAGGGGGCTATGGCTACACCTTC.

This clone was observed a handful of times. This chain links TRBV15 with TRBJ2-1; TRBD1 matches at 7 bases. CDR3 length: 18 amino acids. CDR1 LNHNV and CDR2 YYDKDF come from the germline V gene (reference sequence). The J segment lost 8 bases and the V segment lost 0 bases, leaving 16 bases of the junction unmatched. As DNA, the CDR3 is TGTGCCACCAGCAGAGATAAGGGACAGCTCAACCTTAGGGATGAGCAGTTCTTC. Translated: CATSRDKGQLNLRDEQFF.

This clone turned up a few times. The chain carries TRBV30 and TRBJ2-3; 8 nucleotides line up with TRBD2. V lost 1 base and J lost 2; bases outside the gene matches: 5. Germline V gene sequence: CDR1 GTSNPN, CDR2 SVGIG (reference sequence). This CDR3 spans 15 amino acids. The CDR3 loop is CAWSGDSGATDTQYF. The CDR3 DNA reads as TGTGCCTGGAGTGGGGATAGCGGGGCCACAGATACGCAGTATTTT.

This clone was counted only a few times. The chain recombines TRBV30 with TRBJ2-7; D uncertain. The CDR3 spans 11 residues. V gave up 4 bases and J gave up 4 bases, with 8 bases separating them. Germline V CDR1 and CDR2: GTSNPN, SVGIG (reference sequence). CDR3 residues: CAWTGTYEQYF. The CDR3 coding sequence is TGTGCCTGGACAGGAACTTACGAGCAGTACTTC.

This chain connects TRBV9 to TRBJ2-3, with 16 bases fitting TRBD2. The CDR3 loop spans 16 amino acids. The V gene end was trimmed by 6 bases and the J gene end by 5 bases; junction bases not matched to a gene: 6. Germline CDR1 and CDR2: SGDLS and YYNGEE. DNA of the CDR3: TGTGCCAGCACCCCGGGACTAGCGGGGGGGCAAGATACGCAGTATTTT. Residues: CASTPGLAGGQDTQYF.